A selection of T cell receptor beta chains follows, all from one sample in a study of T-cell memory formation after mild COVID-19. TCRdb reprocessed the 5' RACE reads via MiXCR and lists one record per CDR3 protein. The sample shows hundreds of thousands of distinct CDR3 sequences, under 30% of them seen only once. The material sequenced was PBMCs or a T cell subset sorted from them (not recorded which). These receptors all stem from an adult woman who had mild COVID-19 (a few samples of this study predate the infection). Cell type and time point are not known. Both conserved end residues are part of each CDR3. The D gene is left open where the match is weak. Rows give clone size only sometimes, using once, few, many, or a class for an expanded clone.

V: TRBV18; J: TRBJ1-1; D: TRBD1; size: -; CDR3: CASSPGTGGLTEAFF; DNA: TGTGCCAGCTCACCTGGGACAGGGGGGCTAACTGAAGCTTTCTTT
V: TRBV7-2; J: TRBJ2-7; D: TRBD2; size: few; CDR3: CASSFGGRASEQYF; DNA: TGTGCCAGCAGCTTTGGCGGGAGGGCGAGCGAGCAGTACTTC
V: TRBV6-5; J: TRBJ2-1; D: -; size: few; CDR3: CASIGDNEQFF; DNA: TGTGCCAGCATTGGGGACAATGAGCAGTTCTTC
V: TRBV6-5; J: TRBJ1-2; D: TRBD1; size: -; CDR3: CASATGGQGYTF; DNA: TGTGCCAGCGCTACAGGGGGCCAGGGCTACACCTTC
V: TRBV20-1; J: TRBJ1-2; D: -; size: -; CDR3: CSARNTNYGYTF; DNA: TGCAGTGCTAGAAATACTAACTATGGCTACACCTTC
V: TRBV11-2; J: TRBJ2-2; D: -; size: -; CDR3: CANYGVNTGELFF; DNA: TGTGCCAACTATGGGGTGAACACCGGGGAGCTGTTTTTT
V: TRBV27; J: TRBJ2-7; D: TRBD1; size: few; CDR3: CASSLGQGVAYEQYF; DNA: TGTGCCAGCAGTTTGGGACAGGGCGTAGCCTACGAGCAGTACTTC
V: TRBV4-3; J: TRBJ2-3; D: TRBD2; size: -; CDR3: CASSHDGAGGPTDTQYF; DNA: TGCGCCAGCAGCCACGACGGGGCGGGAGGGCCCACAGATACGCAGTATTTT
V: TRBV7-2; J: TRBJ2-1; D: -; size: once; CDR3: CASSLVLGFEQFF; DNA: TGTGCCAGCAGCTTAGTACTAGGTTTTGAGCAGTTCTTC
V: TRBV10-2; J: TRBJ2-5; D: -; size: -; CDR3: CASQGWQPQETQYF; DNA: TGCGCCAGCCAGGGTTGGCAGCCCCAAGAGACCCAGTACTTC
V: TRBV19; J: TRBJ2-7; D: -; size: few; CDR3: CASSIFLQGGMDEQYF; DNA: TGTGCCAGTAGTATATTCCTCCAGGGAGGTATGGACGAGCAGTACTTC
V: TRBV6-5; J: TRBJ2-7; D: TRBD1; size: -; CDR3: CASSYRGDRGEQYF; DNA: TGTGCCAGCAGTTACAGGGGGGACAGGGGCGAGCAGTACTTC
V: TRBV4-2; J: TRBJ2-5; D: TRBD2; size: few; CDR3: CASSQGLAGGPQTQYF; DNA: TGTGCCAGCAGCCAAGGGCTAGCGGGAGGGCCGCAGACCCAGTACTTC
V: TRBV4-1; J: TRBJ1-1; D: TRBD1; size: -; CDR3: CASSQEPGQPNTEAFF; DNA: TGCGCCAGCAGCCAAGAGCCGGGACAGCCGAACACTGAAGCTTTCTTT
V: TRBV20-1; J: TRBJ2-2; D: -; size: -; CDR3: CSARSGFNTGELFF; DNA: TGCAGTGCTCGGAGCGGGTTCAACACCGGGGAGCTGTTTTTT
V: TRBV6-6; J: TRBJ1-5; D: -; size: -; CDR3: CASTTDRSFGQPQHF; DNA: TGTGCCAGCACCACCGACAGGTCCTTTGGGCAGCCCCAGCATTTT
V: TRBV15; J: TRBJ2-5; D: TRBD2; size: -; CDR3: CATSRDMGLAGVTQYF; DNA: TGTGCCACCAGCAGAGATATGGGACTAGCGGGCGTGACCCAGTACTTC
V: TRBV27; J: TRBJ1-2; D: TRBD1; size: -; CDR3: CASSFGLTGNYGYTF; DNA: TGTGCCAGCAGTTTCGGTTTGACAGGGAACTATGGCTACACCTTC
V: TRBV20-1; J: TRBJ2-5; D: -; size: -; CDR3: CSARDPYRAGTQYF; DNA: TGCAGTGCTAGAGATCCCTACAGGGCTGGGACCCAGTACTTC
V: TRBV27; J: TRBJ2-7; D: TRBD2; size: -; CDR3: CASSFGTKTYEQYF; DNA: TGTGCCAGCAGTTTTGGGACTAAGACATACGAGCAGTACTTC
V: TRBV4-2; J: TRBJ2-3; D: -; size: few; CDR3: CASSLNWGTASTDTQYF; DNA: TGTGCCAGCAGCTTAAATTGGGGGACGGCGAGCACAGATACGCAGTATTTT
V: TRBV29-1; J: TRBJ2-1; D: -; size: -; CDR3: CSVGPGNEQFF; DNA: TGCAGCGTGGGACCCGGGAATGAGCAGTTCTTC
V: TRBV5-6; J: TRBJ2-1; D: TRBD1; size: -; CDR3: CASSFTGVYNEQFF; DNA: TGTGCCAGCAGCTTCACAGGGGTCTACAATGAGCAGTTCTTC
V: TRBV20-1; J: TRBJ2-3; D: TRBD2; size: many; CDR3: CSASGLAGVEADTQYF; DNA: TGCAGTGCTTCCGGACTAGCGGGGGTAGAGGCAGATACGCAGTATTTT
V: TRBV3-1; J: TRBJ2-7; D: TRBD2; size: -; CDR3: CASSQTTSGRSSYEQYF; DNA: TGTGCCAGCAGCCAAACGACTAGCGGGAGGAGCTCCTACGAGCAGTACTTC
V: TRBV2; J: TRBJ1-5; D: TRBD1; size: few; CDR3: CASGQGQKPQHF; DNA: TGTGCCAGCGGACAGGGTCAAAAGCCCCAGCATTTT
V: TRBV6-6; J: TRBJ2-7; D: TRBD1; size: few; CDR3: CASRTGTGMAEQYF; DNA: TGTGCCAGCCGCACCGGGACAGGGATGGCCGAGCAGTACTTC
V: TRBV30; J: TRBJ2-3; D: -; size: -; CDR3: CAWIKGPSTDTQYF; DNA: TGTGCCTGGATCAAGGGTCCTAGCACAGATACGCAGTATTTT
V: TRBV5-1; J: TRBJ2-7; D: -; size: -; CDR3: CASRLSLSYEQYF; DNA: TGCGCCAGCAGACTGTCTCTCTCCTACGAGCAGTACTTC
V: TRBV6-1; J: TRBJ2-1; D: -; size: -; CDR3: CASNDQVLGQFF; DNA: TGTGCCAGCAATGACCAGGTCCTTGGGCAGTTCTTC
V: TRBV5-8; J: TRBJ1-2; D: -; size: -; CDR3: CASSFWTAPYGYTF; DNA: TGTGCCAGCAGCTTCTGGACAGCTCCCTATGGCTACACCTTC
V: TRBV9; J: TRBJ1-1; D: TRBD1; size: few; CDR3: CASSVAGTGLTEAFF; DNA: TGTGCCAGCAGCGTTGCCGGGACAGGGCTTACTGAAGCTTTCTTT
V: TRBV19; J: TRBJ2-7; D: -; size: -; CDR3: CASSLREAYEQYF; DNA: TGTGCCAGTAGTCTCCGGGAAGCCTACGAGCAGTACTTC
V: TRBV4-1; J: TRBJ1-1; D: TRBD1; size: few; CDR3: CASSKGQGGDTEAFF; DNA: TGCGCCAGCAGTAAAGGACAGGGGGGGGACACTGAAGCTTTCTTT
V: TRBV6-2/TRBV6-3; J: TRBJ2-7; D: -; size: few; CDR3: CASSYISYEQYF; DNA: TGTGCCAGCAGTTACATCTCCTACGAGCAGTACTTC
V: TRBV12-3/TRBV12-4; J: TRBJ2-1; D: TRBD2; size: -; CDR3: CASSFLAGGVHNEQFF; DNA: TGTGCCAGCAGTTTCCTAGCGGGAGGGGTACACAATGAGCAGTTCTTC
V: TRBV5-1; J: TRBJ2-7; D: -; size: -; CDR3: CASSPGGLLDYEQYF; DNA: TGCGCCAGCAGCCCCGGCGGTTTATTGGACTACGAGCAGTACTTC
V: TRBV20-1; J: TRBJ2-7; D: TRBD1; size: -; CDR3: CSARQGTSYEQYF; DNA: TGCAGTGCGCGACAGGGAACCTCCTACGAGCAGTACTTC
V: TRBV4-1; J: TRBJ1-3; D: -; size: few; CDR3: CASSLRGNTIYF; DNA: TGCGCCAGCAGTCTCAGGGGAAACACCATATATTTT
V: TRBV7-2; J: TRBJ2-2; D: TRBD2; size: few; CDR3: CASSLEVLAGGLTGELFF; DNA: TGTGCCAGCAGCTTAGAGGTTCTAGCGGGGGGCCTCACCGGGGAGCTGTTTTTT
V: TRBV29-1; J: TRBJ2-3; D: TRBD1; size: many; CDR3: CSVEDGTGATDTQYF; DNA: TGCAGCGTTGAAGATGGGACAGGGGCCACAGATACGCAGTATTTT
V: TRBV5-6; J: TRBJ2-6; D: -; size: few; CDR3: CASSLLLLTGANVLTF; DNA: TGTGCCAGCAGCTTGCTACTCCTAACTGGGGCCAACGTCCTGACTTTC
V: TRBV9; J: TRBJ2-7; D: TRBD1; size: -; CDR3: CASSVWGQVDEQYF; DNA: TGTGCCAGCAGCGTGTGGGGACAGGTCGACGAGCAGTACTTC
V: TRBV24-1; J: TRBJ2-2; D: -; size: few; CDR3: CATSKVAATNTGELFF; DNA: TGTGCCACCAGTAAGGTGGCAGCAACGAACACCGGGGAGCTGTTTTTT
V: TRBV9; J: TRBJ1-1; D: TRBD1; size: -; CDR3: CASALTGGRDTEAFF; DNA: TGTGCCAGCGCGTTAACAGGGGGACGGGACACTGAAGCTTTCTTT
V: TRBV6-6; J: TRBJ2-6; D: -; size: -; CDR3: CASSYSGSGANVLTF; DNA: TGTGCCAGCAGTTACTCCGGGTCTGGGGCCAACGTCCTGACTTTC